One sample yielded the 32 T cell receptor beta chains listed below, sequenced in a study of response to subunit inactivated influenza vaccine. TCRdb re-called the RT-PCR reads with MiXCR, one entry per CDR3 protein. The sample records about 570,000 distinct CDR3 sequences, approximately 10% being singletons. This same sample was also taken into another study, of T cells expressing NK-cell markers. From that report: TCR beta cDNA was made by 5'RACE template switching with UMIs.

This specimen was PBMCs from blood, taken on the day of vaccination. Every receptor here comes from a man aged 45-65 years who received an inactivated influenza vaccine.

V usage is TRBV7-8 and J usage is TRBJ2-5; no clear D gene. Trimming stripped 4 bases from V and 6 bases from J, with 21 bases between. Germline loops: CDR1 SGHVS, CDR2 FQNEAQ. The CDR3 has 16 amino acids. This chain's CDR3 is CASSSHRSTVKKTQYF. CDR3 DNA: TGTGCCAGCAGCTCCCACCGGTCGACGGTCAAAAAGACCCAGTACTTC. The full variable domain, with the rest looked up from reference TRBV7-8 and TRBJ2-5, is GAGVSQSPRYKVAKRGQDVALRCDPISGHVSLFWYQQALGQGPEFLTYFQNEAQLDKSGLPSDRFFAERPEGSVSTLKIQRTQQEDSAVYLCASSSHRSTVKKTQYFGPGTRLLVL.

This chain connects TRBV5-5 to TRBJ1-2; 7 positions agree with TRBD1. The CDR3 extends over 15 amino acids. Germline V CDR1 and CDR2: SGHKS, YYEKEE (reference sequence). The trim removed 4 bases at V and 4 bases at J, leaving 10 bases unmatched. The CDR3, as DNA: TGTGCCAGCAGCGAAAGACAGGGAGTGAGCTATGGCTACACCTTC. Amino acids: CASSERQGVSYGYTF.

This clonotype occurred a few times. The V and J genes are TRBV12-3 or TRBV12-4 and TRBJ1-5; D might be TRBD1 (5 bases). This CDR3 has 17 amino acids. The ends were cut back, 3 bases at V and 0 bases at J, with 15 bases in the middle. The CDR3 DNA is TGTGCCAGCAGTTTTAGGTTAGGAGGACATAGCAATCAGCCCCAGCATTTT. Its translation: CASSFRLGGHSNQPQHF.

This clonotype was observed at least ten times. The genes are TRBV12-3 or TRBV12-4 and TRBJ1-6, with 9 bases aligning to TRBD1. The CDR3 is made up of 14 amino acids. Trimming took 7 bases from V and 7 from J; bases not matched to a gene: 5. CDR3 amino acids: CASTPDRGNSPLHF. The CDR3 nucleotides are TGTGCCAGCACCCCGGACAGGGGCAATTCACCCCTCCACTTT.

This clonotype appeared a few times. Here the CDR3 reads CASSFGRWETQYF. CDR3 nucleotide sequence: TGTGCCAGCAGTTTCGGCAGGTGGGAGACCCAGTACTTC. This sequence joins TRBV12-3 or TRBV12-4 and TRBJ2-5, with D unclear. This CDR3 comprises 13 residues. Deletions cut 3 bases from V and 5 bases from J, with 10 bases between.

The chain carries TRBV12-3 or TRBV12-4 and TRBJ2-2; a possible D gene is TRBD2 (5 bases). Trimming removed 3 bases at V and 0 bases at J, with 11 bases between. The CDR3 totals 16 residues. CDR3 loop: CASSLRDPSNTGELFF. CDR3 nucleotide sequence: TGTGCCAGCAGTTTGAGGGATCCCTCGAACACCGGGGAGCTGTTTTTT.

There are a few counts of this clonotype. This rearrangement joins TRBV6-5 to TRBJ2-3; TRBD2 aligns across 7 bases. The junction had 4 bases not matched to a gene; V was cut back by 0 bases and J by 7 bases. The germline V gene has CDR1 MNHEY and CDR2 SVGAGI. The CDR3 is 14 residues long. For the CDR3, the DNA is TGTGCCAGCAGTTACTCTGCTAGCGGATATACGCAGTATTTT. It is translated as CASSYSASGYTQYF.

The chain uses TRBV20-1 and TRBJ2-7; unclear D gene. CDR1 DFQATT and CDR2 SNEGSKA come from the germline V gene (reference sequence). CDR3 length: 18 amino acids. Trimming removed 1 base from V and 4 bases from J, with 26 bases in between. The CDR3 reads CSARALVSGHPVSYEQYF. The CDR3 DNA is TGCAGTGCTAGAGCCCTAGTTTCTGGCCACCCTGTTTCTTACGAGCAGTACTTC.

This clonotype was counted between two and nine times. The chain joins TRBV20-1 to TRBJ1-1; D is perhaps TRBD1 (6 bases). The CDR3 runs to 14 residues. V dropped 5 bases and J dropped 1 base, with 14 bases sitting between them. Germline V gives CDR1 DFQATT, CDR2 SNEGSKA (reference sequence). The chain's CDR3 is CSAPRGAPNTEAFF. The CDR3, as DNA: TGCAGTGCTCCCCGGGGGGCCCCGAACACTGAAGCTTTCTTT.

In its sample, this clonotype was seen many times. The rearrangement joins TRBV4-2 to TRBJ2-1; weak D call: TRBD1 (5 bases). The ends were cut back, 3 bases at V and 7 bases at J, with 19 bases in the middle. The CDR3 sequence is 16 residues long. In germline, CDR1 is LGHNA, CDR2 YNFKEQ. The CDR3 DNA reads TGTGCCAGCAGCCAGTTTCCAGGCAGGGTAGAGAATGAGCAGTTCTTC. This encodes CASSQFPGRVENEQFF.

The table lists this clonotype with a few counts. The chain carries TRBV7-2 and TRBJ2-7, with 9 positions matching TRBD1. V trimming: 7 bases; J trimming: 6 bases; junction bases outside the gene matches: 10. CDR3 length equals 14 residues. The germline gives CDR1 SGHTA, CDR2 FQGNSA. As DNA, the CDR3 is TGTGCCAGCAACTCACAGGGGGCAACGACCGAGCAGTACTTC. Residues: CASNSQGATTEQYF. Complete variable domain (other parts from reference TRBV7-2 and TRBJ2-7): GAGVSQSPSNKVTEKGKDVELRCDPISGHTALYWYRQSLGQGLEFLIYFQGNSAPDKSGLPSDRFSAERTGGSVSTLTIQRTQQEDSAVYLCASNSQGATTEQYFGPGTRLTVT.

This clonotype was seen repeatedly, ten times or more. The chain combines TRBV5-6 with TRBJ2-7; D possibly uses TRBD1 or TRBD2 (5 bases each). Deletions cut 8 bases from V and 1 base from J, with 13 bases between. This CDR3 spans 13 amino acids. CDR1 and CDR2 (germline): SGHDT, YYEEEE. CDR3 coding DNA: TGTGCCAGTGGGGGTCTTGGGTCCTACGAGCAGTACTTC. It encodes CASGGLGSYEQYF.

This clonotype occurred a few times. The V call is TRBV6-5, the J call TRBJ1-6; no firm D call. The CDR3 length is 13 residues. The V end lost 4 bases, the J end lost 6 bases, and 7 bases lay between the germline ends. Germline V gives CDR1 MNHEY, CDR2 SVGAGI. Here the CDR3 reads CASSSIVNSPLHF. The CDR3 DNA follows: TGTGCCAGCAGTTCAATCGTTAATTCACCCCTCCACTTT.

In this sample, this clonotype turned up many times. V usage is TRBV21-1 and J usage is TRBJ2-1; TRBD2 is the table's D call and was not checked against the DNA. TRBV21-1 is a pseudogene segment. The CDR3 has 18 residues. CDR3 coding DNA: TGTGCCAGCAGCAAAAGGGGAGAGACTAGCGGGAAAATCGATGAGCAGTTCTTC. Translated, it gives CASSKRGETSGKIDEQFF.

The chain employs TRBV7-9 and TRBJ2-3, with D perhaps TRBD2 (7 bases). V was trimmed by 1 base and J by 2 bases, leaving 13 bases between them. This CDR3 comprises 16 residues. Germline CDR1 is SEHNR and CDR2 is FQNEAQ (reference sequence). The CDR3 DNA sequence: TGTGCCAGCAGCTTAGGAGGGGGGGGGATCACAGATACGCAGTATTTT. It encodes CASSLGGGGITDTQYF.

In nucleotides, the CDR3 is TGTGCCAGCAGCCTAACCCCAAGACTAACTTACACAGATACGCAGTATTTT. Translating gives CASSLTPRLTYTDTQYF. V and J are TRBV7-2 and TRBJ2-3; D may be TRBD2 (5 bases). The V end lost 5 bases, the J end lost 2 bases, and 20 bases lay between the germline ends. Germline loops: CDR1 SGHTA, CDR2 FQGNSA. This CDR3 comprises 17 residues. The complete variable domain, with remaining parts taken from reference TRBV7-2 and TRBJ2-3, reads GAGVSQSPSNKVTEKGKDVELRCDPISGHTALYWYRQSLGQGLEFLIYFQGNSAPDKSGLPSDRFSAERTGGSVSTLTIQRTQQEDSAVYLCASSLTPRLTYTDTQYFGPGTRLTVL.

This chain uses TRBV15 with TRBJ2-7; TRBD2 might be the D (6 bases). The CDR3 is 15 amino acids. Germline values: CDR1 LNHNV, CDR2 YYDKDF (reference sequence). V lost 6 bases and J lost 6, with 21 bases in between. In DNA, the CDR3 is TGTGCCACCAGGGCTTTCGGGACTCCAGATGCCGAGCAGTACTTC. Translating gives CATRAFGTPDAEQYF.

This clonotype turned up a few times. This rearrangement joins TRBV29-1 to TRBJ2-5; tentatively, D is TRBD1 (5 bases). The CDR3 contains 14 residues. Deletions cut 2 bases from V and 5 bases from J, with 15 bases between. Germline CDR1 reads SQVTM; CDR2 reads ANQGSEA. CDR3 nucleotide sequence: TGCAGCGTTGAAACCTTGGGGCTAATTGAGACCCAGTACTTC. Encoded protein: CSVETLGLIETQYF.

CDR3 sequence: CASSLFFGNEQYF. The CDR3 DNA is TGTGCCAGCAGTTTGTTTTTCGGAAACGAGCAGTACTTC. V is TRBV28 and J is TRBJ2-7, with D uncertain. The CDR3 runs 13 residues. Germline values: CDR1 MDHEN, CDR2 SYDVKM. Trimming took 3 bases from V and 5 from J, leaving 11 bases between them.

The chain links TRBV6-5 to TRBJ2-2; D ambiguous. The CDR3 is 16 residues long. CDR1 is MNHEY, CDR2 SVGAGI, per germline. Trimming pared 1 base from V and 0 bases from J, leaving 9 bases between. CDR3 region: CASSYFTFANTGELFF. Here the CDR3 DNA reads TGTGCCAGCAGTTACTTTACATTCGCGAACACCGGGGAGCTGTTTTTT.

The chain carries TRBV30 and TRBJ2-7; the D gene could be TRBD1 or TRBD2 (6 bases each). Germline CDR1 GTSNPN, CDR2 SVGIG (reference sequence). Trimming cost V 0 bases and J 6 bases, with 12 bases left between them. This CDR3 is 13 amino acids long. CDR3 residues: CAWSVTGRLEQYF. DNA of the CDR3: TGTGCCTGGAGTGTAACAGGGAGGCTCGAGCAGTACTTC.

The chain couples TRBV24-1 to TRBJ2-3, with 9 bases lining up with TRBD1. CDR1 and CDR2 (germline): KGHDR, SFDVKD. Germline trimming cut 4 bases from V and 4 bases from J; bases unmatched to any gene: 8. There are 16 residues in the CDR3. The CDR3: CATSDHGTGRADTQYF. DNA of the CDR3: TGTGCCACCAGTGACCACGGGACAGGGAGGGCAGATACGCAGTATTTT.

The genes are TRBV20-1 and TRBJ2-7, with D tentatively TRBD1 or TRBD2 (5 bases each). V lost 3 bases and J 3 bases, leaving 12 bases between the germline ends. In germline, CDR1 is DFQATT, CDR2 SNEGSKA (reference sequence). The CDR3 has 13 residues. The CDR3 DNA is TGCAGTGCTAGGGGGCCCAGCGGCTACGAGCAGTACTTC. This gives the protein CSARGPSGYEQYF.

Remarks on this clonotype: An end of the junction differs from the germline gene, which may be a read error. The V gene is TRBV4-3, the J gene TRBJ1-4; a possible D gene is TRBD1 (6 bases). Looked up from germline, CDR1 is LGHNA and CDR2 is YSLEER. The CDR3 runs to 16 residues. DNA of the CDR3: TGCGCCAGCAGCCTAGGCTCCGGGACAACTAATGATAAACTGTTTTTT. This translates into CASSLGSGTTNDKLFF.

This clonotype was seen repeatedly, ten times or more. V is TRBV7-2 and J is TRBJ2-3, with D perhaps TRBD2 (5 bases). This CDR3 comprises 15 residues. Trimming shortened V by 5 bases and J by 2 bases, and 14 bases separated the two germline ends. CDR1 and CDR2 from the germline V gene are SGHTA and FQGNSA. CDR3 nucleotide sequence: TGTGCCAGCAGCGCACTAGTATCGGTCACAGATACGCAGTATTTT. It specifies CASSALVSVTDTQYF.

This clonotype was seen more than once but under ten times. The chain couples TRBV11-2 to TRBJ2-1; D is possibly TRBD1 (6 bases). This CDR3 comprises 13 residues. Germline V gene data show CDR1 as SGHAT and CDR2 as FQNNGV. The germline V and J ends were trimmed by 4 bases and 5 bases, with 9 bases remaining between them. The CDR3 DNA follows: TGTGCCAGCAGCTCCAGGGGTCACAATGAGCAGTTCTTC. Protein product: CASSSRGHNEQFF.

The CDR3 reads CASSSLPTGGPMNAFF. The CDR3 region has the DNA TGTGCCAGCTCATCACTCCCTACCGGGGGACCCATGAATGCTTTCTTT. The chain recombines TRBV12-3 or TRBV12-4 with TRBJ1-1; tentatively, D is TRBD1 (5 bases). The CDR3 consists of 16 residues. Trimming removed 8 bases at V and 11 bases at J, with 30 bases between.

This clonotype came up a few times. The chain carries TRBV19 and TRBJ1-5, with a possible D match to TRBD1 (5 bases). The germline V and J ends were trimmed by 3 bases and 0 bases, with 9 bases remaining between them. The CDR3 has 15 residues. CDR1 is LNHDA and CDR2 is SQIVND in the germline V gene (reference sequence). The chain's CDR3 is CASSIQDTSNQPQHF. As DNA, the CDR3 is TGTGCCAGTAGTATTCAGGACACTAGCAATCAGCCCCAGCATTTT.

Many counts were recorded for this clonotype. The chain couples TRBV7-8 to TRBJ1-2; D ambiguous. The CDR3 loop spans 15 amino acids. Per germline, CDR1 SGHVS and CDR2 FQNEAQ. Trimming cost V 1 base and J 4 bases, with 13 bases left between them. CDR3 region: CASSLVPGSVYGYTF. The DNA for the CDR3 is TGTGCCAGCAGCTTAGTTCCGGGTTCCGTCTATGGCTACACCTTC.

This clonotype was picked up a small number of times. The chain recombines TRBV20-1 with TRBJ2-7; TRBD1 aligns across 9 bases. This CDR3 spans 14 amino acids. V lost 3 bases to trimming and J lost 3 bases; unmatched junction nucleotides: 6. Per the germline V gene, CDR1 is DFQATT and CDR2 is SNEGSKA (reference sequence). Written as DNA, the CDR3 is TGCAGTGCTAGGGTACAGGGGGCAGTCTACGAGCAGTACTTC. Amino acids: CSARVQGAVYEQYF.

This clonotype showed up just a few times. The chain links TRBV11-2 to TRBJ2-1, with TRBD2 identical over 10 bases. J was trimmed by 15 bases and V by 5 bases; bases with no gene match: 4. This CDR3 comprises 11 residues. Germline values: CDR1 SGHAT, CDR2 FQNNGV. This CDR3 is CASSEAGGWFF. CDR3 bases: TGTGCCAGCAGCGAAGCGGGGGGGTGGTTCTTC.

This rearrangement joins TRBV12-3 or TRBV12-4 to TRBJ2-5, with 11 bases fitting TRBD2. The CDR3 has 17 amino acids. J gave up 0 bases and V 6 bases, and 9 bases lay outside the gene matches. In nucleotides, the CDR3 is TGTGCCAGCAGCCAGAAATGGACTAGCGGGTACCAAGAGACCCAGTACTTC. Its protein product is CASSQKWTSGYQETQYF.